The rows below give T cell receptor beta chains drawn from one sample of a study of vaccination effects on CD4 cells after COVID-19. TCRdb keeps only in-frame clones here, not all; method: immunoSEQ multiplex PCR. Of around 40,000 clones in the sample, 60% to 75% were seen once. Their antigens are not known. The material sequenced was CD4+ T cells from PBMCs cultured with a peptide pool, taken before COVID-19 vaccination. The receptors shown here come from a human donor who had a prior SARS-CoV-2 infection. Each CDR3 is given with its conserved first and last residue. Each record gives: CDR3 length, V gene, clone size, J gene, D gene, CDR3 protein, CDR3 DNA. D genes are given only for firm matches. Expanded clones get a size class; other rows say once, few or many, or leave the size out.

len: 14
v_gene: TRBV28
abundance: -
j_gene: TRBJ2-5
d_gene: -
CDR3aa: CASSLGGPGETQYF
CDR3nt: TGTGCCAGCAGTTTGGGGGGCCCGGGAGAGACCCAGTACTTC

len: 14
v_gene: TRBV2
abundance: few
j_gene: TRBJ2-1
d_gene: -
CDR3aa: CASTSTMGGNEQFF
CDR3nt: TGTGCCAGCACATCGACGATGGGCGGCAATGAGCAGTTCTTC

len: 14
v_gene: TRBV30
abundance: -
j_gene: TRBJ2-3
d_gene: -
CDR3aa: CAWREGGWADTQYF
CDR3nt: TGTGCCTGGAGGGAAGGGGGATGGGCAGATACGCAGTATTTT

len: 15
v_gene: TRBV6-6
abundance: -
j_gene: TRBJ2-7
d_gene: -
CDR3aa: CASSYPARHSYEQYF
CDR3nt: TGTGCCAGCAGTTACCCGGCCCGACACTCCTACGAGCAGTACTTC

len: 18
v_gene: TRBV9
abundance: -
j_gene: TRBJ2-3
d_gene: TRBD2
CDR3aa: CASSEGGLAGGSPDTQYF
CDR3nt: TGTGCCAGCAGCGAAGGGGGACTAGCGGGAGGATCGCCAGATACGCAGTATTTT

len: 13
v_gene: TRBV5-1
abundance: -
j_gene: TRBJ1-2
d_gene: -
CDR3aa: CASTAGHDDGYTF
CDR3nt: TGCGCCAGCACCGCGGGACATGATGATGGCTACACCTTC

len: 13
v_gene: TRBV7-2
abundance: once
j_gene: TRBJ2-3
d_gene: -
CDR3aa: CASSFGQDRQQYF
CDR3nt: TGTGCCAGCAGCTTCGGTCAGGACCGGCAGCAGTATTTT

len: 16
v_gene: TRBV20-1
abundance: -
j_gene: TRBJ2-5
d_gene: TRBD2
CDR3aa: CSASTGLAGVWETQYF
CDR3nt: TGCAGTGCTAGTACCGGACTAGCGGGAGTATGGGAGACCCAGTACTTC

len: 14
v_gene: TRBV19
abundance: -
j_gene: TRBJ2-7
d_gene: TRBD1
CDR3aa: CASSWDRSSYEQYF
CDR3nt: TGTGCCAGTAGTTGGGACAGGAGCTCCTACGAGCAGTACTTC

len: 16
v_gene: TRBV19
abundance: -
j_gene: TRBJ2-2
d_gene: -
CDR3aa: CASSIEERWGAGELFF
CDR3nt: TGTGCCAGTAGTATAGAGGAGAGGTGGGGGGCCGGGGAGCTGTTTTTT

len: 13
v_gene: TRBV29-1
abundance: -
j_gene: TRBJ1-6
d_gene: -
CDR3aa: CSVEGTSNSPLHF
CDR3nt: TGCAGCGTTGAGGGGACAAGCAATTCACCCCTCCACTTT

len: 14
v_gene: TRBV11-1
abundance: -
j_gene: TRBJ2-7
d_gene: TRBD1
CDR3aa: CASSLGDSSYEQYF
CDR3nt: TGTGCCAGCAGCTTAGGGGACAGCTCCTACGAGCAGTACTTC

len: 13
v_gene: TRBV9
abundance: -
j_gene: TRBJ2-7
d_gene: TRBD1
CDR3aa: CASSVDPTGEQYF
CDR3nt: TGTGCCAGCAGCGTAGATCCGACAGGGGAGCAGTACTTC

len: 15
v_gene: TRBV18
abundance: few
j_gene: TRBJ2-1
d_gene: TRBD2
CDR3aa: CASSRAGEFSGEQFF
CDR3nt: TGTGCCAGCTCTAGAGCGGGAGAGTTTTCGGGTGAGCAGTTCTTC

len: 17
v_gene: TRBV7-3
abundance: once
j_gene: TRBJ2-2
d_gene: TRBD2
CDR3aa: CASSPRGGGLATGELFF
CDR3nt: TGTGCCAGCAGCCCCCGGGGGGGAGGTTTGGCCACCGGGGAGCTGTTTTTT

len: 12
v_gene: TRBV5-1
abundance: -
j_gene: TRBJ2-3
d_gene: -
CDR3aa: CASSEDGGTQYF
CDR3nt: TGCGCCAGCAGCGAGGACGGGGGTACGCAGTATTTT

len: 16
v_gene: TRBV14
abundance: -
j_gene: TRBJ1-5
d_gene: -
CDR3aa: CASSRSLGEGNQPQHF
CDR3nt: TGTGCCAGCAGCCGAAGTTTAGGGGAGGGCAATCAGCCCCAGCATTTT

len: 13
v_gene: TRBV6-5
abundance: -
j_gene: TRBJ1-2
d_gene: -
CDR3aa: CASMRDLNYGYTF
CDR3nt: TGTGCCAGCATGCGGGACCTTAACTATGGCTACACCTTC

len: 15
v_gene: TRBV27
abundance: few
j_gene: TRBJ1-2
d_gene: TRBD1
CDR3aa: CASSTIGQGALGYTF
CDR3nt: TGTGCCAGCAGTACGATTGGACAGGGGGCGCTTGGCTACACCTTC

len: 16
v_gene: TRBV28
abundance: -
j_gene: TRBJ2-3
d_gene: TRBD2
CDR3aa: CASSSRPGLASDTQYF
CDR3nt: TGTGCCAGCAGTTCACGCCCGGGACTAGCGTCAGATACGCAGTATTTT

len: 17
v_gene: TRBV7-3
abundance: -
j_gene: TRBJ2-7
d_gene: -
CDR3aa: CASSLSYGGPWSYEQYF
CDR3nt: TGTGCCAGCAGCTTATCTTACGGGGGGCCTTGGTCCTACGAGCAGTACTTC

len: 16
v_gene: TRBV5-4
abundance: -
j_gene: TRBJ2-3
d_gene: -
CDR3aa: CASSRGGTESTDTQYF
CDR3nt: TGTGCCAGCAGCCGCGGAGGGACAGAGAGCACAGATACGCAGTATTTT

len: 13
v_gene: TRBV10-3
abundance: -
j_gene: TRBJ1-1
d_gene: -
CDR3aa: CAIKGGMNTEAFF
CDR3nt: TGTGCCATTAAAGGAGGTATGAACACTGAAGCTTTCTTT

len: 16
v_gene: TRBV5-1
abundance: -
j_gene: TRBJ1-1
d_gene: TRBD1
CDR3aa: CASSRTGQGTRTEAFF
CDR3nt: TGCGCCAGCAGCCGGACAGGACAGGGAACAAGGACTGAAGCTTTCTTT

len: 15
v_gene: TRBV4-2
abundance: -
j_gene: TRBJ1-2
d_gene: TRBD1
CDR3aa: CASSEQNRGDYGYTF
CDR3nt: TGTGCCAGCAGCGAACAAAACAGGGGTGACTATGGCTACACCTTC

len: 15
v_gene: TRBV19
abundance: -
j_gene: TRBJ2-5
d_gene: TRBD2
CDR3aa: CASSPREGRQETQYF
CDR3nt: TGTGCCAGTAGTCCCCGGGAGGGAAGGCAAGAGACCCAGTACTTC

len: 13
v_gene: TRBV5-4
abundance: -
j_gene: TRBJ2-7
d_gene: -
CDR3aa: CASSLDFSYEQYF
CDR3nt: TGTGCCAGCAGCTTGGATTTCTCCTACGAGCAGTACTTC

len: 13
v_gene: TRBV15
abundance: -
j_gene: TRBJ1-5
d_gene: -
CDR3aa: CATSREINQPQHF
CDR3nt: TGTGCCACCAGCAGAGAAATCAATCAGCCCCAGCATTTT

len: 13
v_gene: TRBV29-1
abundance: -
j_gene: TRBJ2-3
d_gene: -
CDR3aa: CSVDRGSTDTQYF
CDR3nt: TGCAGCGTTGATAGGGGAAGCACAGATACGCAGTATTTT

len: 16
v_gene: TRBV18
abundance: -
j_gene: TRBJ1-1
d_gene: -
CDR3aa: CASSLNPQGSNTEAFF
CDR3nt: TGTGCCAGCTCGCTTAATCCTCAGGGTTCGAACACTGAAGCTTTCTTT

len: 14
v_gene: TRBV3-1/TRBV3-2
abundance: few
j_gene: TRBJ2-7
d_gene: -
CDR3aa: CASSPRTIAYEQYF
CDR3nt: TGTGCCAGCAGCCCTCGGACTATCGCCTACGAGCAGTACTTC

len: 14
v_gene: TRBV2
abundance: -
j_gene: TRBJ2-3
d_gene: TRBD2
CDR3aa: CAARPGGGQDTQYF
CDR3nt: TGTGCCGCCCGGCCGGGGGGTGGGCAGGATACGCAGTATTTT